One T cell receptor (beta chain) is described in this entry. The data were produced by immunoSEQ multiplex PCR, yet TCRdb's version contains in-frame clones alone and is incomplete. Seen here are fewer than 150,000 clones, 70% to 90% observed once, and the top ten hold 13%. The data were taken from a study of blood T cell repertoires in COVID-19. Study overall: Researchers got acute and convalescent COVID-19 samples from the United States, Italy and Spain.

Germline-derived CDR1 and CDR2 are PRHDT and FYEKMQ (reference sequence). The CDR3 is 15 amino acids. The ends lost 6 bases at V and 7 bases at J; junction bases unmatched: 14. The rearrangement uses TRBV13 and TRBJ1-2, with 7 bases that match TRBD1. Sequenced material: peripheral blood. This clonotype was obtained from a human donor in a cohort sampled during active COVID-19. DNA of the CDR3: TGTGCCAGCAGTGAGAGCGACAGGGCGGTAGGTGGCTACACCTTC. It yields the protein CASSESDRAVGGYTF. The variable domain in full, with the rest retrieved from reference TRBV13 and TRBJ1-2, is AAGVIQSPRHLIKEKRETATLKCYPIPRHDTVYWYQQGPGQDPQFLISFYEKMQSDKGSIPDRFSAQQFSDYHSELNMSSLELGDSALYFCASSESDRAVGGYTFGSGTRLTVV.